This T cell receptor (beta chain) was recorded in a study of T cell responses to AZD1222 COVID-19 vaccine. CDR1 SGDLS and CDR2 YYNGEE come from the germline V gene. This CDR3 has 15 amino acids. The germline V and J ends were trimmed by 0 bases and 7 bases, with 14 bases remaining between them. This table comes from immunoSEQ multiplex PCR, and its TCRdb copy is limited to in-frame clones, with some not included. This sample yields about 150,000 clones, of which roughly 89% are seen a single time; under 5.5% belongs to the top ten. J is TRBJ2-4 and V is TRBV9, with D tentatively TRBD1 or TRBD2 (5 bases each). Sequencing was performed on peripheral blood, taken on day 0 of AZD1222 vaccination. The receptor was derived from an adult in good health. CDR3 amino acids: CASSVDEGSGNIQYF. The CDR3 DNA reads TGTGCCAGCAGCGTAGACGAGGGGAGTGGGAACATTCAGTACTTC.